This T cell receptor beta chain was documented in a study of blood T cell repertoires in COVID-19 (TCRdb year 2020). About the investigation overall: Samples from collaborators originated in the United States, Italy and Spain and spanned both the acute and convalescent phases of COVID-19. The prospective study material was composed of cDNA or gDNA derived from T cells, B-cell-depleted T cells, or PBMCs. Subjects who had been exposed to COVID-19, were actively infected with it, or had recovered from it provided the deeply sampled blood TCRbeta repertoires that made up the dataset. The repertoires were released in a freely available public database meant as a resource for research on the immune response to SARS-CoV-2. Samples came from the ongoing ImmuneRACE study (first 160 participants) plus 1,254 subjects from 6 global collaborators. Sample metadata almost always included a de-identified subject ID, COVID-19 status, age in years and sex. Where available, HLA class I and class II types were taken from metadata supplied by the sample provider and were not determined by assay-based typing.

As for this clone: Its antigen remains unidentified. Base qualities were left out, and no much larger clone turns up one base away.

Germline trimming: 6 bases from V, 5 bases from J; junction bases outside gene matches: 3. The CDR3 has 13 amino acids, counting the end cysteine and phenylalanine. CDR3 DNA only is kept here, 39 bases in frame from base 1. From the germline V gene, CDR1 is SGHVS and CDR2 is FNYEAQ. Each collaborating institution followed its own protocols to collect whole blood in K2EDTA tubes. For TCRbeta analysis, collaborators shipped samples as frozen whole blood, isolated PBMCs, or DNA extracted from either of those sample types. What the work shows at the level of the full study, not this receptor alone: The amount of clinical and demographic metadata varied by source and participant and was provided uncurated.

TCRbeta CDR3 regions were amplified from genomic DNA by means of the immunoSEQ Assay, a bias-controlled multiplex PCR. The authors' pipeline ran thus. The number of nucleated cells in each sample was estimated by amplification of reference gene primers within the assay. To quantify the absolute abundance of each unique TCRbeta CDR3 rearrangement, sequence reads were collapsed and filtered. For each sample, productive Simpson clonality was calculated as the square root of Simpson's diversity index over productive rearrangements. What TCRdb holds here is the immuneACCESS table cut down to in-frame rearrangements. Part of the clones is not present; checked against another copy, under half of the missing clones reflect an unresolved V gene, and the others are unexplained. For V, J and clone size, that table is used; D and trimming come from the DNA. For this sample the table gives some 250,000 clones, of which more than 75% were detected only once. The ten largest clones represent roughly an eighth of the sample.

The sequence was collected from an elderly man with acute or convalescent COVID-19. Recombination connected TRBV7-6 to TRBJ2-2; 7 junctional bases match TRBD2. Sequencing input: peripheral blood. The CDR3 loop reads CASSLLATGELFF. The nucleotide sequence reads as follows: TGTGCCAGCAGTTTACTAGCGACCGGGGAGCTGTTTTTT.